This T cell receptor (beta chain) was sequenced for a study of CD8 T cells in ankylosing spondylitis (dated by TCRdb to 2015 to 2018). General notes on the study: The study set out to find disease-linked TCR variants by profiling T cell receptor beta repertoires in ankylosing spondylitis patients and healthy donors. The whole study cohort included over 85 healthy donors and 25 ankylosing spondylitis patients. Peripheral blood was sampled, and synovial fluid was additionally collected from ankylosing spondylitis patients.

Reads for this sample came from an Illumina HiSeq 2500. Quantitative 5'-RACE with molecular barcodes was used to prepare TCR beta libraries. As for how the authors treated the data: A new computational method based on a probabilistic model of VDJ rearrangement was used to identify disease-linked TCR variants. Starting from the raw public reads, TCRdb applied fastp trimming at Q25, assembled clones with MiXCR and retained in-frame beta chains. Under each unique CDR3 protein, matching rows form one entry showing the most common genes and DNA. Clone size and V and J calls follow TCRdb, not the original study. The sample data list approximately 400,000 distinct CDR3 sequences, and 25% to 30% of these were observed just once. Jointly, the top ten make up about 0.92% of the sample. Only a few counts were recorded for this clonotype. There is no known antigen for this receptor. No clone much larger than this one lies a single base away; base qualities are absent.

The investigation overall reported the following: Significant enrichment of the disease-linked clones was reported in matched synovial fluid samples from ankylosing spondylitis patients. Some motif variants were previously reported in synovial fluid and blood of reactive arthritis patients, suggesting common disease-initiation mechanisms. A CD8+ phenotype was shown by the disease-linked clones, which were found at relatively low frequencies in peripheral blood. A TCR beta motif made up of eight highly homologous amino acid variants appeared to be characteristic of blood from ankylosing spondylitis patients.

According to the germline V gene, CDR1 reads SNHLY and CDR2 reads FYNNEI. From cysteine to phenylalanine, the CDR3 is 15 amino acids long. CDR3 DNA is the only sequence kept; it has 45 bases, read in frame from the first base. From V the trimming removes 7 bases and from J it removes 5 bases, while the gene matches leave 11 bases of the junction unaccounted for. The sequenced material came from blood, either unsorted or a sorted T cell fraction (not recorded which). The receptor was isolated from a male donor with ankylosing spondylitis. The chain is made from TRBV2 and TRBJ2-5; 9 bases in the middle match TRBD2. The encoded CDR3 is CASTNSGSSLETQYF. The bases read TGTGCCAGCACTAATAGCGGGAGTTCTCTGGAGACCCAGTACTTC.